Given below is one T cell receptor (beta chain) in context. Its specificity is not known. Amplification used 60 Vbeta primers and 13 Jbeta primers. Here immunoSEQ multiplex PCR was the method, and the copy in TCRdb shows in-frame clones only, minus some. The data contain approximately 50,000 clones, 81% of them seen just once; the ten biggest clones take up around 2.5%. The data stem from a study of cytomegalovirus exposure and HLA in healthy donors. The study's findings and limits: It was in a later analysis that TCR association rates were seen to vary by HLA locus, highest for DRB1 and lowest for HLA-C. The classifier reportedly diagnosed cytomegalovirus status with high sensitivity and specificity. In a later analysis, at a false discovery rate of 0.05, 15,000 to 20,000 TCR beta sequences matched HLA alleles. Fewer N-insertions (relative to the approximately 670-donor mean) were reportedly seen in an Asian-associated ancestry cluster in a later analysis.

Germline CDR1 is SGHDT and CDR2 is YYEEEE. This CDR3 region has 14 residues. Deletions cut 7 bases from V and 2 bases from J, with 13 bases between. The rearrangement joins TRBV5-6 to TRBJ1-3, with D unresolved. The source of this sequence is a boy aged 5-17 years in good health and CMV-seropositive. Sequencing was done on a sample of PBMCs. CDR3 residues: CASEGIDPGNTIYF. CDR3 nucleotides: TGTGCCAGCGAGGGAATAGACCCTGGAAACACCATATATTTT.